The 20 T cell receptor beta chains listed next were all sequenced from one sample in a study of CD8 T cells in ankylosing spondylitis. One entry per CDR3 protein, called by TCRdb with MiXCR from the 5' RACE reads. The sample records 700,000 to 1,000,000 distinct CDR3 sequences, about 10% being singletons. General observations from the study: What seemed typical of ankylosing spondylitis blood was a TCR beta motif built from about 8 highly homologous variants.

For these receptors, no antigen is known. Input material: blood, either unsorted or a sorted T cell fraction (not recorded which). All receptors derive from a male donor with ankylosing spondylitis.

The rearrangement joins TRBV20-1 to TRBJ2-5, with 9 bases fitting TRBD2. CDR3 length: 14 residues. J was trimmed by 3 bases and V by 6 bases; bases with no gene match: 8. Germline V gene sequence: CDR1 DFQATT, CDR2 SNEGSKA (reference sequence). CDR3 nucleotide sequence: TGCAGTGCCGGCAGACTAGCGGCAGAAGAGACCCAGTACTTC. This sequence encodes CSAGRLAAEETQYF.

The chain combines TRBV7-2 with TRBJ2-1; the match to TRBD1 covers 9 bases. The V gene's germline CDR1 is SGHTA and CDR2 FQGNSA. The CDR3 contains 15 residues. V lost 6 bases, J lost 4 bases, and 7 bases stayed unmatched. The CDR3 sequence: CASRPDRGQYNEQFF. CDR3 bases: TGTGCCAGCAGGCCGGACAGGGGCCAATACAATGAGCAGTTCTTC.

This chain uses TRBV18 with TRBJ1-1; tentatively, D is TRBD1 (5 bases). The CDR3 consists of 17 residues. Trimming took off 3 bases at V and 5 bases at J, with 22 bases between the two ends. The germline V gene has CDR1 KGHSH and CDR2 LQKENI. The CDR3 DNA sequence: TGTGCCAGCTCACCTACTACCCAGGGAATTGGAGGAACTGAAGCTTTCTTT. Residues: CASSPTTQGIGGTEAFF.

This clonotype was counted only a few times. The rearrangement links TRBV6-6 to TRBJ1-1; a weak D match, TRBD1 (6 bases). Germline V gives CDR1 MNHNY, CDR2 SVGAGI (reference sequence). This CDR3 region has 11 residues. V lost 8 bases and J lost 4, with 8 bases in between. Written as DNA, the CDR3 is TGTGCCAGCTGGGGGGCCACTGAAGCTTTCTTT. This sequence encodes CASWGATEAFF.

Ten or more counts support this clonotype. This chain joins TRBV7-2 and TRBJ1-2; D not resolved. V lost 3 bases and J 4 bases, leaving 9 bases between the germline ends. Looked up from germline, CDR1 is SGHTA and CDR2 is FQGNSA. The CDR3 consists of 13 residues. The CDR3 reads CASSFGSSYGYTF. In DNA form, the CDR3 reads TGTGCCAGCAGCTTTGGGTCGAGCTATGGCTACACCTTC.

This clonotype was counted many times. The V call is TRBV7-2, the J call TRBJ1-4; D unclear. The germline V and J ends were trimmed by 3 bases and 7 bases, with 9 bases remaining between them. Germline V CDR1 and CDR2: SGHTA, FQGNSA. The CDR3 is 13 amino acids. The CDR3 loop reads CASSFGSGEKLFF. CDR3 bases: TGTGCCAGCAGCTTCGGCAGTGGTGAAAAACTGTTTTTT. Complete variable domain (other parts from reference TRBV7-2 and TRBJ1-4): GAGVSQSPSNKVTEKGKDVELRCDPISGHTALYWYRQSLGQGLEFLIYFQGNSAPDKSGLPSDRFSAERTGGSVSTLTIQRTQQEDSAVYLCASSFGSGEKLFFGSGTQLSVL.

CDR3 region: CASSSAGQQETQYF. The CDR3 coding sequence is TGCGCCAGCAGCTCGGCCGGGCAGCAAGAGACCCAGTACTTC. This chain links TRBV5-1 with TRBJ2-5, with no clear D. Germline values: CDR1 SGHRS, CDR2 YFSETQ. The germline V and J ends were trimmed by 3 bases and 2 bases, with 11 bases remaining between them. The CDR3 is 14 residues long.

This clonotype was recorded many times. The chain links TRBV5-1 to TRBJ2-7; TRBD1 or TRBD2 may be the D gene (5 bases each). The CDR3 has 14 residues. Trimming pared 0 bases from V and 5 bases from J, leaving 12 bases between. Germline V gives CDR1 SGHRS, CDR2 YFSETQ. This CDR3 reads CASSLGQLRDEQYF. In nucleotides, the CDR3 is TGCGCCAGCAGCTTGGGACAGTTGCGGGACGAGCAGTACTTC.

The V call is TRBV7-9, the J call TRBJ1-5, with TRBD1 as a possible D gene (6 bases). The CDR3 is 14 residues long. Germline V gives CDR1 SEHNR, CDR2 FQNEAQ (reference sequence). Trimming removed 9 bases at V and 3 bases at J, with 15 bases between. This CDR3 reads CASGVGGYNQPQHF. The CDR3 nucleotides are TGTGCCAGTGGTGTCGGGGGCTACAATCAGCCCCAGCATTTT.

The chain is built from TRBV7-3 and TRBJ1-6, with TRBD1 matching 10 bases. This CDR3 comprises 15 residues. J lost 8 bases, V lost 2 bases, and 3 bases had no gene match. Germline lookup yields CDR1 SGHTA and CDR2 FQGTGA. The CDR3 is CASSLDRGLYSPLHF. The DNA of the CDR3 is TGTGCCAGCAGCTTAGACAGGGGGCTTTATTCACCCCTCCACTTT.

The V call is TRBV7-2, the J call TRBJ2-7, with D tentatively TRBD1 or TRBD2 (5 bases each). CDR3 length: 13 amino acids. Trimming shortened V by 6 bases and J by 12 bases, and 21 bases separated the two germline ends. Germline V gene sequence: CDR1 SGHTA, CDR2 FQGNSA. As DNA, the CDR3 is TGTGCCAGCAGTTTCTCCAGGACAACTAGGCCGTACTTC. Residues: CASSFSRTTRPYF. Looking up the rest from reference TRBV7-2 and TRBJ2-7 gives the full variable domain: GAGVSQSPSNKVTEKGKDVELRCDPISGHTALYWYRQSLGQGLEFLIYFQGNSAPDKSGLPSDRFSAERTGGSVSTLTIQRTQQEDSAVYLCASSFSRTTRPYFGPGTRLTVT.

This clonotype occurred a few times. The chain uses TRBV7-2 and TRBJ2-7; the D is unclear. The ends were cut back, 2 bases at V and 3 bases at J, with 14 bases in the middle. This CDR3 has 15 residues. Germline-derived CDR1 and CDR2 are SGHTA and FQGNSA. The CDR3 region is CASSLTPKPIYEQYF. In DNA form, the CDR3 reads TGTGCCAGCAGCTTAACACCAAAACCGATCTACGAGCAGTACTTC.

The V gene is TRBV12-3 or TRBV12-4, the J gene TRBJ1-1; 9 bases line up with TRBD1. This CDR3 has 14 amino acids. The junction had 8 bases not matched to a gene; V was cut back by 7 bases and J by 5 bases. CDR3 sequence: CASTLQGATTEAFF. CDR3 nucleotides: TGTGCCAGCACCTTACAGGGGGCGACGACTGAAGCTTTCTTT.

V is TRBV15 and J is TRBJ1-4, with TRBD1 matching over 8 bases. The J segment lost 8 bases and the V segment lost 0 bases, leaving 14 bases of the junction unmatched. The CDR3 extends over 18 amino acids. From germline, CDR1 is LNHNV and CDR2 YYDKDF (reference sequence). CDR3 amino acids: CATSRDKGVAGGLEKLFF. The CDR3 DNA reads as TGTGCCACCAGCAGAGACAAGGGTGTAGCAGGGGGCTTGGAAAAACTGTTTTTT.

V gene TRBV20-1 combines with J gene TRBJ2-7; no clear D gene. The CDR3 extends over 13 amino acids. V was pared by 5 bases and J by 3 bases, with 14 bases between. The germline CDR1 and CDR2 sequences are DFQATT and SNEGSKA (reference sequence). This CDR3 reads CSARPRSGYEQYF. DNA of the CDR3: TGCAGTGCTCGCCCGCGGTCGGGCTACGAGCAGTACTTC.

A single count supports this clonotype. The chain uses TRBV2 and TRBJ1-2, with D perhaps matching TRBD1 (6 bases). Between the trimmed V and J ends, which lost 6 bases and 7 bases, there was a span of 15 bases. Per the germline V gene, CDR1 is SNHLY and CDR2 is FYNNEI. CDR3 length equals 13 residues. CDR3 residues: CASRETGMGGYTF. The CDR3 DNA reads as TGTGCCAGCAGAGAGACAGGAATGGGTGGCTACACCTTC.

This clonotype was counted ten times or more. The chain combines TRBV4-1 with TRBJ2-3; TRBD1 matches 8 bases. Germline CDR1 reads MGHRA; CDR2 reads YSYEKL. V was clipped by 2 bases and J by 7 bases; unmatched bases: 8. The CDR3 contains 15 residues. CDR3 bases: TGCGCCAGCAGCCAACCGACAGGGGCTCAGAATACGCAGTATTTT. This translates into CASSQPTGAQNTQYF.

This sequence joins TRBV20-1 and TRBJ1-6, with D perhaps matching TRBD1 (6 bases). V was shortened by 4 bases and J by 8 bases, with 21 bases between the two germline ends. The CDR3 is made up of 16 amino acids. Germline loops: CDR1 DFQATT, CDR2 SNEGSKA (reference sequence). CDR3 nucleotide sequence: TGCAGTGCTACGACCTCGACAGGTGTGGCCCATTCACCCCTCCACTTT. Its translation is CSATTSTGVAHSPLHF.

This clonotype turned up a few times. The V and J genes are TRBV20-1 and TRBJ2-3; D unresolved. CDR1 is DFQATT, CDR2 SNEGSKA, per germline (reference sequence). The V end lost 1 base, the J end lost 1 base, and 9 bases lay between the germline ends. This CDR3 contains 14 residues. The CDR3 loop is CSARVTSGTDTQYF. CDR3 sequence (DNA): TGCAGTGCTAGAGTTACGAGCGGCACAGATACGCAGTATTTT.

The CDR3 here is CSARDSITDTIYF. CDR3 nucleotide sequence: TGCAGTGCTAGGGACAGCATTACAGACACCATATATTTT. V gene TRBV20-1 combines with J gene TRBJ1-3, with a weak D call TRBD1 (6 bases). The CDR3 is 13 residues long. The V gene's germline CDR1 is DFQATT and CDR2 SNEGSKA (reference sequence). V lost 3 bases and J lost 8, with 14 bases in between.